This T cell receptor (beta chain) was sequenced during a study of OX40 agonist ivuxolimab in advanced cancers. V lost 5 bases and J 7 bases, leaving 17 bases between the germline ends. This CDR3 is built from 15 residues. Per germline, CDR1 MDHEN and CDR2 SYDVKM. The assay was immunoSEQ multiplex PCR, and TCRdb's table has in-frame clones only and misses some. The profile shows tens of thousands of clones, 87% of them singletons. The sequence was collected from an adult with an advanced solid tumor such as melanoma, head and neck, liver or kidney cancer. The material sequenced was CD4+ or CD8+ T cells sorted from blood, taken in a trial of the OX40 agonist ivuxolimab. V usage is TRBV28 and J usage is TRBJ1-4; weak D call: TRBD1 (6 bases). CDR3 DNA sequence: TGTGCCAGCAGTAACTACAGGGAAAGAATTGAAAAACTGTTTTTT. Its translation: CASSNYRERIEKLFF. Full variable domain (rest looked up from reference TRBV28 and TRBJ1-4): DVKVTQSSRYLVKRTGEKVFLECVQDMDHENMFWYRQDPGLGLRLIYFSYDVKMKEKGDIPEGYSVSREKKERFSLILESASTNQTSMYLCASSNYRERIEKLFFGSGTQLSVL.